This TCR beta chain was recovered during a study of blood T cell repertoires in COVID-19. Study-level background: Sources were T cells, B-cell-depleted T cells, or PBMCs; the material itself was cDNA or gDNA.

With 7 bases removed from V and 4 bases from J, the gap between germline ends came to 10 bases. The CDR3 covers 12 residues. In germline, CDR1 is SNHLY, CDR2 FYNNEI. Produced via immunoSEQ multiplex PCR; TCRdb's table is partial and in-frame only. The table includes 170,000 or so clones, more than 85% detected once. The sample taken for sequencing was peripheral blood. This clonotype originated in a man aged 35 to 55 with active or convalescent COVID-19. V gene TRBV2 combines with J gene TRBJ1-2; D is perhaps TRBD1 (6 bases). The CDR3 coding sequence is TGTGCCAGCATGCGGGGGGCCTATGGCTACACCTTC. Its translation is CASMRGAYGYTF.